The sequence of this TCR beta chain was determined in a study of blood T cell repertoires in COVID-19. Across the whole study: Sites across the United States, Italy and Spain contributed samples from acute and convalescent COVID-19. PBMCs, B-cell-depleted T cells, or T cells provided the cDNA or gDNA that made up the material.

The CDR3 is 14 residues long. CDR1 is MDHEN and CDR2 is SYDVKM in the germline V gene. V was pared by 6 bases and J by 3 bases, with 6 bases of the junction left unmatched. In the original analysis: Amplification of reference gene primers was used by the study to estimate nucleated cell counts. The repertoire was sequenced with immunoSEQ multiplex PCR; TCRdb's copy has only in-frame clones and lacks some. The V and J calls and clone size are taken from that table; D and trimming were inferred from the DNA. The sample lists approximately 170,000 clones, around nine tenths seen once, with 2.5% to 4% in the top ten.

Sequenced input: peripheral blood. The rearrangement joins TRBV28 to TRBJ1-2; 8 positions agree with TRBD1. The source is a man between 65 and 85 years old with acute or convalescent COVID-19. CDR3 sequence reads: CASSPQGDYYGYTF. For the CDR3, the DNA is TGTGCCAGCAGCCCACAGGGGGACTACTATGGCTACACCTTC.